The 24 T cell receptor beta chains in this list originate from one sample, sequenced in a study of molecular identifiers for immune sequencing clone quantification. TCRdb redid the calling of the PCR reads with MiXCR, one entry per CDR3 protein. Among hundreds of thousands of distinct CDR3 sequences listed, less than 30% were seen once. Sequenced: naive CD8+ T cells from blood, with Jurkat cell RNA spiked in. The sample's subset: FACS-sorted CD8+CD4-CCR7+CD45RA+ naive T cells. These receptors were obtained from a human donor in good health. Some libraries in this study had Jurkat cell RNA spiked in.

This clonotype was counted only a few times. The chain's CDR3 is CASRGTGINTGELFF. The CDR3 DNA reads as TGTGCCAGCAGGGGGACAGGGATAAACACCGGGGAGCTGTTTTTT. The gene calls are TRBV27 and TRBJ2-2; the match to TRBD1 covers 9 bases. This CDR3 is built from 15 residues. Per the germline V gene, CDR1 is MNHEY and CDR2 is SMNVEV (reference sequence). V shed 6 bases, J shed 2 bases, and the junction held 4 bases outside the gene matches.

The chain recombines TRBV20-1 with TRBJ2-3; D perhaps matches TRBD2 (6 bases). Germline V gives CDR1 DFQATT, CDR2 SNEGSKA (reference sequence). Trimming left V 1 base short and J 2 bases short, with 13 bases between. The CDR3 covers 15 residues. The CDR3 sequence: CSARGSTGVTDTQYF. The CDR3 bases are TGCAGTGCTAGAGGGTCGACGGGGGTCACAGATACGCAGTATTTT.

Of note for this clonotype: This sequence may be a read error, since a much larger clone differs from it by one base. The rearrangement links TRBV6-6 to TRBJ2-7; TRBD2 might be the D (6 bases). The CDR3 has 15 residues. Between the trimmed V and J ends, which lost 8 bases and 8 bases, there was a span of 25 bases. Germline V lookup: CDR1 MNHNY, CDR2 SVGAGI (reference sequence). CDR3 protein: CASVPLVTRGYKQYF. CDR3 nucleotide sequence: TGTGCCAGCGTCCCCCTCGTCACCCGGGGGTACAAGCAGTACTTC.

Regarding this clonotype: Being one base from a much bigger clone, this may be a read error. The V gene is TRBV7-9, the J gene TRBJ2-3; perhaps D is TRBD1 or TRBD2 (5 bases each). Germline V CDR1 and CDR2: SEHNR, FQNEAQ (reference sequence). V was shortened by 6 bases and J by 4 bases, with 20 bases between the two germline ends. This CDR3 contains 16 residues. The CDR3 protein is CASRFMGTAGADTQYF. CDR3 DNA: TGTGCCAGCAGATTTATGGGGACGGCAGGCGCAGATACGCAGTATTTT. Looking up the rest from reference TRBV7-9 and TRBJ2-3 gives the full variable domain: DTGVSQNPRHKITKRGQNVTFRCDPISEHNRLYWYRQTLGQGPEFLTYFQNEAQLEKSRLLSDRFSAERPKGSFSTLEIQRTEQGDSAMYLCASRFMGTAGADTQYFGPGTRLTVL.

Details on this clonotype: A read error may explain this, as a much larger clone is one base away. This rearrangement joins TRBV4-1 to TRBJ1-5, with D unresolved. This CDR3 region has 16 residues. V gave up 1 base and J gave up 2 bases, with 12 bases separating them. From germline, CDR1 is MGHRA and CDR2 YSYEKL. CDR3 bases: TGCGCCAGCAGCCAAGGCGAAATCGGCGGCAATCAGCCCCAGCATTTT. Its translation: CASSQGEIGGNQPQHF.

This clonotype was seen at least ten times. The chain joins TRBV7-2 to TRBJ2-3; the D is unclear. With 4 bases removed from V and 1 base from J, the gap between germline ends came to 9 bases. CDR1 and CDR2 from the germline V gene are SGHTA and FQGNSA. The CDR3 covers 14 residues. DNA for the CDR3: TGTGCCAGCAGCTATATAGGAGGCACAGATACGCAGTATTTT. It codes for CASSYIGGTDTQYF. The complete variable domain, with remaining parts taken from reference TRBV7-2 and TRBJ2-3, reads GAGVSQSPSNKVTEKGKDVELRCDPISGHTALYWYRQSLGQGLEFLIYFQGNSAPDKSGLPSDRFSAERTGGSVSTLTIQRTQQEDSAVYLCASSYIGGTDTQYFGPGTRLTVL.

The sample holds a few counts of this clonotype. The chain combines TRBV4-1 with TRBJ2-2; D is unresolved. The CDR3 contains 16 residues. V was clipped by 0 bases and J by 7 bases, with 15 bases between them. The germline V gene encodes CDR1 MGHRA and CDR2 YSYEKL. In nucleotides, the CDR3 is TGCGCCAGCAGCCAAGAATTGGGAAGCCTTGGCGGGGAGCTGTTTTTT. Protein: CASSQELGSLGGELFF.

A note on this clonotype: A much larger clone lies a single base off, so this may be a read error. J is TRBJ2-6 and V is TRBV2; D is unresolved. Trimming left V 10 bases short and J 0 bases short, with 16 bases between. CDR3 length: 16 amino acids. CDR1 is SNHLY and CDR2 is FYNNEI in the germline V gene. CDR3 in amino acids: CATSTVPDSGANVLTF. Written as DNA, the CDR3 is TGTGCCACTTCGACGGTTCCTGACTCTGGGGCCAACGTCCTGACTTTC. Drawing the rest from reference TRBV2 and TRBJ2-6, the complete variable domain is EPEVTQTPSHQVTQMGQEVILRCVPISNHLYFYWYRQILGQKVEFLVSFYNNEISEKSEIFDDQFSVERPDGSNFTLKIRSTKLEDSAMYFCATSTVPDSGANVLTFGAGSRLTVL.

The chain joins TRBV15 to TRBJ2-5, with 11 bases identical to TRBD1. Unmatched junction bases numbered 6, after V lost 5 bases and J lost 1 base. The CDR3 runs 16 residues. Germline CDR1 reads LNHNV; CDR2 reads YYDKDF (reference sequence). The CDR3 coding sequence is TGTGCCACCAGCTCCTTCGGGACAGGGGGCCAAGAGACCCAGTACTTC. It encodes CATSSFGTGGQETQYF.

This clonotype has a count of ten or more. The chain links TRBV5-6 to TRBJ1-1, with TRBD1 matching 8 bases. CDR3 length equals 14 residues. Germline V gene lookup returns CDR1 SGHDT and CDR2 YYEEEE. Trimming took 4 bases from V and 6 from J; bases not matched to a gene: 8. CDR3 residues: CASSIGQGAAEAFF. In nucleotides, the CDR3 is TGTGCCAGCAGCATCGGGCAGGGGGCTGCTGAAGCTTTCTTT.

This clonotype was recorded many times. The V call is TRBV7-9, the J call TRBJ2-5, with 7 positions matching TRBD1. The CDR3 is made up of 14 amino acids. Germline CDR1 is SEHNR and CDR2 is FQNEAQ (reference sequence). Trimming removed 5 bases from V and 4 bases from J; junction bases left unmatched: 7. This CDR3 is CASSPTGQLETQYF. The CDR3 DNA follows: TGTGCCAGCAGCCCCACGGGACAGCTAGAGACCCAGTACTTC.

Concerning this clonotype itself: Mismatch with germline at one junction end may stem from a read error. The J gene is TRBJ2-1, the V gene TRBV30, with TRBD2 identical over 8 bases. The CDR3 extends over 15 amino acids. Per the germline V gene, CDR1 is GTSNPN and CDR2 is SVGIG (reference sequence). For the CDR3, the DNA is TGTGACTGGCAGGCGGGGGGTAGCTCCTACAATGAGCAGTTCTTC. This translates into CDWQAGGSSYNEQFF.

This clonotype was seen more than once but under ten times. This sequence joins TRBV19 and TRBJ2-7; TRBD1 agrees at 9 bases. J was trimmed by 5 bases and V by 5 bases; bases with no gene match: 10. Per germline, CDR1 LNHDA and CDR2 SQIVND (reference sequence). The CDR3 runs 15 residues. The CDR3 sequence: CASSASGTGFNEQYF. The CDR3, as DNA: TGTGCCAGTAGTGCCTCCGGGACAGGGTTCAACGAGCAGTACTTC. Using reference TRBV19 and TRBJ2-7 for the parts outside the CDR3, the full variable domain is DGGITQSPKYLFRKEGQNVTLSCEQNLNHDAMYWYRQDPGQGLRLIYYSQIVNDFQKGDIAEGYSVSREKKESFPLTVTSAQKNPTAFYLCASSASGTGFNEQYFGPGTRLTVT.

The chain carries TRBV9 and TRBJ1-1; 7 bases line up with TRBD1. From germline, CDR1 is SGDLS and CDR2 YYNGEE. After removal of 4 bases from V and 4 bases from J, the junction contained 19 bases not matched to a gene. The CDR3 runs 18 residues. This chain's CDR3 is CASSKRRQGSSMGTEAFF. The CDR3 nucleotides read TGTGCCAGCAGCAAACGGCGACAGGGATCTTCTATGGGCACTGAAGCTTTCTTT.

Ten or more counts support this clonotype. The rearrangement uses TRBV7-2 and TRBJ2-3; TRBD2 aligns across 10 bases. The CDR3 consists of 17 residues. The V segment lost 1 base and the J segment 3 bases; nucleotides outside the gene matches: 7. CDR1 and CDR2 from the germline V gene are SGHTA and FQGNSA. This CDR3 reads CASSLGPSGSMTDTQYF. The DNA of the CDR3 is TGTGCCAGCAGCTTAGGGCCTAGCGGGAGTATGACAGATACGCAGTATTTT.

In this sample, this clonotype turned up many times. The V gene is TRBV7-6, the J gene TRBJ1-5; D not certain. Deletions cut 0 bases from V and 4 bases from J, with 7 bases between. This CDR3 contains 14 residues. In germline, CDR1 is SGHVS, CDR2 FNYEAQ. In DNA, the CDR3 is TGTGCCAGCAGCTTAGCTCCGGGAAATCAGCCCCAGCATTTT. This encodes CASSLAPGNQPQHF.

This clonotype was seen only a few times. The gene calls are TRBV20-1 and TRBJ2-7; TRBD1 aligns across 11 bases. V shed 0 bases and J 3 bases; nucleotides not matched to a gene: 7. The CDR3 totals 16 residues. Germline V gives CDR1 DFQATT, CDR2 SNEGSKA (reference sequence). The CDR3 here is CSARDLGGQGVYEQYF. As DNA, the CDR3 is TGCAGTGCTAGAGATCTTGGGGGACAGGGGGTCTACGAGCAGTACTTC.

In the case of this clonotype: At one end the junction does not follow the germline gene, possibly because of a read error. The J gene is TRBJ1-5, the V gene TRBV15; 7 nucleotides align to TRBD1. CDR3 length equals 17 residues. The germline CDR1 and CDR2 sequences are LNHNV and YYDKDF (reference sequence). CDR3: CATRRGVQGRGNQPQHF. The CDR3 bases are TGTGCCACCAGAAGAGGTGTACAGGGGCGCGGCAATCAGCCCCAGCATTTT.

Here the CDR3 reads CASRRDSTYGGYTF. The CDR3 nucleotides read TGTGCCAGCAGACGGGACAGCACGTATGGCGGCTACACCTTC. The chain carries TRBV28 and TRBJ1-2; 7 nucleotides agree with TRBD1. The CDR3 totals 14 residues. Looked up from germline, CDR1 is MDHEN and CDR2 is SYDVKM. V shed 6 bases, J shed 8 bases, and the junction held 12 bases outside the gene matches.

The chain combines TRBV27 with TRBJ1-6; TRBD1 aligns across 7 bases. Trimming at V came to 5 bases and at J to 10 bases, leaving 5 bases not matched to a gene. The germline CDR1 and CDR2 sequences are MNHEY and SMNVEV (reference sequence). This CDR3 has 13 residues. CDR3 region: CASSTGVGSPLHF. CDR3 coding DNA: TGTGCCAGCAGTACAGGGGTAGGGTCACCCCTCCACTTT.

This clonotype occurred many times. The genes are TRBV6-6 and TRBJ1-5; 7 bases are shared with TRBD1. Germline-derived CDR1 and CDR2 are MNHNY and SVGAGI (reference sequence). The length of the CDR3 is 19 residues. V shed 2 bases, J shed 1 base, and the junction held 14 bases outside the gene matches. Written as DNA, the CDR3 is TGTGCCAGCAGTTACCCTAGGGACAGCGTAACTTTGAGCAATCAGCCCCAGCATTTT. Translated: CASSYPRDSVTLSNQPQHF.

For this clonotype: This may come from a read error, since a much larger clone is one base off. The gene calls are TRBV7-9 and TRBJ2-3; the match to TRBD1 covers 9 bases. The CDR3 sequence is 16 residues long. The V gene's germline CDR1 is SEHNR and CDR2 FQNEAQ (reference sequence). As DNA, the CDR3 is TGTGCCAGCAGCGTAACCGGGACAGGGATTCCAGATACGCGGTATTTT. It yields the protein CASSVTGTGIPDTRYF.

This chain links TRBV30 with TRBJ1-5; D uncertain. Between the trimmed V and J ends, which lost 4 bases and 3 bases, there was a span of 10 bases. This CDR3 spans 13 amino acids. Germline CDR1 and CDR2: GTSNPN and SVGIG (reference sequence). The DNA of the CDR3 is TGTGCCTGGAATATGGAGAACAATCAGCCCCAGCATTTT. Translation: CAWNMENNQPQHF.

This chain joins TRBV24-1 and TRBJ2-1, with 8 bases fitting TRBD2. Germline V gene sequence: CDR1 KGHDR, CDR2 SFDVKD. This CDR3 is 15 amino acids long. V trimming: 4 bases; J trimming: 5 bases; junction bases outside the gene matches: 6. CDR3 amino acids: CATSDERLANNEQFF. The CDR3 region has the DNA TGTGCCACCAGTGACGAAAGACTAGCGAACAATGAGCAGTTCTTC.